This TCR beta chain was sequenced in a study of blood T cells in healthy people across ages. A second PCR of about 7 to 12 cycles used a sample-barcoded 5' primer and a J-beta primer mix. TCRdb recomputed calls from the 5' RACE reads with MiXCR, one row per CDR3 protein. The sample lists about 1.4 million distinct CDR3 sequences, approximately 59% seen once, with about 6.3% in the top ten. Findings and limits, study-wide: The CMV status of each donor remained undetermined, and this could have confounded shifts in expanded clonotypes.

On this clonotype: The antigen is not known.

CDR1 and CDR2 from the germline V gene are GTSNPN and SVGIG (reference sequence). Trimming shortened V by 0 bases and J by 6 bases, and 4 bases separated the two germline ends. This CDR3 region has 11 residues. The rearrangement uses TRBV30 and TRBJ2-3; D gene ambiguous. Sequences were obtained from blood. This receptor was taken from a man aged 18 to 30 in good health. In DNA, the CDR3 is TGTGCCTGGAGTGTACCCGATACGCAGTATTTT. Translation gives CAWSVPDTQYF. The full variable domain, with the rest looked up from reference TRBV30 and TRBJ2-3, is SQTIHQWPATLVQPVGSPLSLECTVEGTSNPNLYWYRQAAGRGLQLLFYSVGIGQISSEVPQNLSASRPQDRQFILSSKKLLLSDSGFYLCAWSVPDTQYFGPGTRLTVL.